This paragraph reports one T cell receptor (beta chain). The data were obtained in a study of OX40 agonist ivuxolimab in advanced cancers. The wider study: Ivuxolimab, which is an agonistic anti-OX40 (CD134) antibody, was administered to the patients. People in dose escalation had one of these cancers: hepatocellular carcinoma, melanoma, renal cell or head and neck cancer. Of mixed ages from about 23 to 85 and averaging about 56 years, the group was more than 65% male.

The repertoire was sequenced with immunoSEQ multiplex PCR; TCRdb's copy has only in-frame clones and lacks some. The sample lists some 11,000 clones; 80% were seen once. The sequence was obtained from an adult with an advanced solid tumor such as melanoma, head and neck, liver or kidney cancer. The sequencing used CD4+ or CD8+ T cells sorted from blood, collected in a trial of the OX40 agonist ivuxolimab.

In DNA form, the CDR3 reads TGTGCCAGCAGCTTTACAAACTATGGCTACACCTTC. Encoded protein: CASSFTNYGYTF. The chain combines TRBV5-6 with TRBJ1-2; D unresolved. CDR3 length equals 12 residues. Germline V gene sequence: CDR1 SGHDT, CDR2 YYEEEE. The V and J ends lost 2 bases and 2 bases respectively, with 4 bases between them.